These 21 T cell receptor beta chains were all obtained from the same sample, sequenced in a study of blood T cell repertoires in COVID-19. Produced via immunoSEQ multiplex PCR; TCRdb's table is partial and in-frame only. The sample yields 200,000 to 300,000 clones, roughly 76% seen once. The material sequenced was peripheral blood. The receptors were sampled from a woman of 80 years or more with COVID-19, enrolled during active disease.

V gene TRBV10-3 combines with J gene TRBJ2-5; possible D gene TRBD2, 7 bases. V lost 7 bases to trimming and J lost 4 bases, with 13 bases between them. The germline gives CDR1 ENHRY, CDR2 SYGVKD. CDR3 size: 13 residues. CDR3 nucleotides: TGTGCCATCATGGAGGGGGGGGGAGAGACCCAGTACTTC. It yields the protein CAIMEGGGETQYF.

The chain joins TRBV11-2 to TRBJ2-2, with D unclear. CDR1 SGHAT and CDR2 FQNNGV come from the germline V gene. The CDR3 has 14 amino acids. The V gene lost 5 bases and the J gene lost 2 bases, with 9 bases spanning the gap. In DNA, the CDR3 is TGTGCCAGCAGCCGTCGACACAACACCGGGGAGCTGTTTTTT. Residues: CASSRRHNTGELFF.

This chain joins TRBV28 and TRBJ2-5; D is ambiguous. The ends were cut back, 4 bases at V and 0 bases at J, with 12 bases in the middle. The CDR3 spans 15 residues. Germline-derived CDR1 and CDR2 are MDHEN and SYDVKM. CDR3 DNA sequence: TGTGCCAGCAGTTCGCCCCCTGAGTACCAAGAGACCCAGTACTTC. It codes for CASSSPPEYQETQYF.

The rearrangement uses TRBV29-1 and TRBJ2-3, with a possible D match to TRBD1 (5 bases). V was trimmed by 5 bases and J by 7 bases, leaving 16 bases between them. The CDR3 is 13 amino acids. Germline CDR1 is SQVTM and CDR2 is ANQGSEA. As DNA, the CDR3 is TGCAGCGTTATATTAGGGGCGCAAAATACGCAGTATTTT. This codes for CSVILGAQNTQYF.

For the CDR3, the DNA is TGTGCCAGCCTACAGAGGCCAGGGGGTGAAACTGAAGCTTTCTTT. Encoded protein: CASLQRPGGETEAFF. The V call is TRBV27, the J call TRBJ1-1; 7 bases agree with TRBD1. V was pared by 8 bases and J by 5 bases, with 14 bases of the junction left unmatched. CDR1 and CDR2 from the germline V gene are MNHEY and SMNVEV (reference sequence). This CDR3 region has 15 residues.

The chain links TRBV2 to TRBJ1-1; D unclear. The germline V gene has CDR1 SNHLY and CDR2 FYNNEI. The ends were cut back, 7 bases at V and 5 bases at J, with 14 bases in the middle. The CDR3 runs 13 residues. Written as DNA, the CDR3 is TGTGCCAGCAAAGAAAGGAGGGTGACTGAAGCTTTCTTT. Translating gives CASKERRVTEAFF. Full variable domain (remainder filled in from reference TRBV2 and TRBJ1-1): EPEVTQTPSHQVTQMGQEVILRCVPISNHLYFYWYRQILGQKVEFLVSFYNNEISEKSEIFDDQFSVERPDGSNFTLKIRSTKLEDSAMYFCASKERRVTEAFFGQGTRLTVV.

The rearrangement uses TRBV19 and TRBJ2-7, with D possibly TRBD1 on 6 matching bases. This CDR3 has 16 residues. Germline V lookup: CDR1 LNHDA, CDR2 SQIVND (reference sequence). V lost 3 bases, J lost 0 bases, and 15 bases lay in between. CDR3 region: CASSIVMGASSYEQYF. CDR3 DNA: TGTGCCAGTAGTATCGTGATGGGGGCCAGCTCCTACGAGCAGTACTTC.

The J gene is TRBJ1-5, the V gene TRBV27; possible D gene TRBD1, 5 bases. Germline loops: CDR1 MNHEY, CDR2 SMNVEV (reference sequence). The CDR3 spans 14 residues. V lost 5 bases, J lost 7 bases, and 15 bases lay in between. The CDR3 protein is CASSGGGLGQPQHF. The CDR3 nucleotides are TGTGCCAGCAGTGGTGGGGGGTTGGGACAGCCCCAGCATTTT.

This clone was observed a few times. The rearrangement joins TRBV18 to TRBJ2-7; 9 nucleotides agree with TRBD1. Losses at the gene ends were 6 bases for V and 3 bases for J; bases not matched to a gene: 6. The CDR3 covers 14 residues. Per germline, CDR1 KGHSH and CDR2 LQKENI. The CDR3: CASSQDRGVYEQYF. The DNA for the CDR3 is TGTGCCAGCTCGCAAGACAGGGGGGTCTACGAGCAGTACTTC.

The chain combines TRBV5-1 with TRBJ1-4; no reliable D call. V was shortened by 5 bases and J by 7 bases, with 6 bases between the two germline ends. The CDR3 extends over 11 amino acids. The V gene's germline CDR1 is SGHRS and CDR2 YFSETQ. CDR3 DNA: TGCGCCAGCAGTGAGAGTGAAAAACTGTTTTTT. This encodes CASSESEKLFF.

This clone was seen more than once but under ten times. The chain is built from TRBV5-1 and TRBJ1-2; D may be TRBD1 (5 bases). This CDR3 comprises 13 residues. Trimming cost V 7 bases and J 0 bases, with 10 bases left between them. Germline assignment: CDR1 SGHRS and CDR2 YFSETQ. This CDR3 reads CASQGGTNYGYTF. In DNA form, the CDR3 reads TGCGCCAGCCAGGGCGGAACTAACTATGGCTACACCTTC.

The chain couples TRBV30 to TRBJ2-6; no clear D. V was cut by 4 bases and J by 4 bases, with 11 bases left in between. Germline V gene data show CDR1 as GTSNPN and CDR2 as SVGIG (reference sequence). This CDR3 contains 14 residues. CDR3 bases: TGTGCCTGGACCCTTGGCCTGGGGGCCAACGTCCTGACTTTC. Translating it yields CAWTLGLGANVLTF.

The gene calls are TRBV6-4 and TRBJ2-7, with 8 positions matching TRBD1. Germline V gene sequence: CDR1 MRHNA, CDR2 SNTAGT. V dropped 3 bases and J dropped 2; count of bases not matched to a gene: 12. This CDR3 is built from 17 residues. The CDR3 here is CASSDRDRDRLAYEQYF. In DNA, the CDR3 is TGTGCCAGCAGTGATCGGGACCGGGACAGGCTAGCCTACGAGCAGTACTTC.

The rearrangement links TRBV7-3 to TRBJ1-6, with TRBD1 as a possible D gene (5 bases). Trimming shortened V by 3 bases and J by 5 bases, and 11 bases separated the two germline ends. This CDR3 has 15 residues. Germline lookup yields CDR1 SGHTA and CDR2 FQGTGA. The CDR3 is CASSLAGGNNSPLHF. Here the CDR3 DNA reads TGTGCCAGCAGCTTGGCGGGGGGTAATAATTCACCCCTCCACTTT.

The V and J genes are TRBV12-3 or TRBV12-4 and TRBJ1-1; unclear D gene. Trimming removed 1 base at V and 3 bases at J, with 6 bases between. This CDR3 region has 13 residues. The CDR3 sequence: CASSLGRDTEAFF. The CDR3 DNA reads TGTGCCAGCAGTTTAGGACGGGACACTGAAGCTTTCTTT.

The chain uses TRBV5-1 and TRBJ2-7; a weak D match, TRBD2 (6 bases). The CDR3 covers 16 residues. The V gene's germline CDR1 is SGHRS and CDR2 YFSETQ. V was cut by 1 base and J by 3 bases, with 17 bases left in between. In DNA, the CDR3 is TGCGCCAGCAGCTTGATAAGTACTAGCAAAGACTACGAGCAGTACTTC. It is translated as CASSLISTSKDYEQYF.

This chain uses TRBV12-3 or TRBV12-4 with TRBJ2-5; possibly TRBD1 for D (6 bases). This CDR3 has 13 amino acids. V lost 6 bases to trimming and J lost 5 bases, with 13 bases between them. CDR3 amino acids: CASRRGQMETQYF. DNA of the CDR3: TGTGCCAGCAGACGGGGACAAATGGAGACCCAGTACTTC.

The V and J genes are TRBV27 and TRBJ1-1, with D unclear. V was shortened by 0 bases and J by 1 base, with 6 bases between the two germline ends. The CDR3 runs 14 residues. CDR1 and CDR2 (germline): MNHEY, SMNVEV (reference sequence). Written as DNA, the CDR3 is TGTGCCAGCAGTTTATCTCGGGGGAACACTGAAGCTTTCTTT. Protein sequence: CASSLSRGNTEAFF.

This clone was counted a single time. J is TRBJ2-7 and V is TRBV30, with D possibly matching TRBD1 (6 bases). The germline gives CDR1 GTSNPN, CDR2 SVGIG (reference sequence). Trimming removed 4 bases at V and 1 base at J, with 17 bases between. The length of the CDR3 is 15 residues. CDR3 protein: CAWKARQDLSYEQYF. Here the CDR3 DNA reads TGTGCCTGGAAGGCTCGACAGGATTTGTCCTACGAGCAGTACTTC.

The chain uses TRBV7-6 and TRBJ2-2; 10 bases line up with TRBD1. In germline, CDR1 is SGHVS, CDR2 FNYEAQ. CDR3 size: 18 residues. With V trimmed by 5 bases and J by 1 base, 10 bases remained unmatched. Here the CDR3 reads CASSLPGQGTKNTGELFF. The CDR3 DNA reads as TGTGCCAGCAGCCTTCCGGGACAGGGGACGAAGAACACCGGGGAGCTGTTTTTT.

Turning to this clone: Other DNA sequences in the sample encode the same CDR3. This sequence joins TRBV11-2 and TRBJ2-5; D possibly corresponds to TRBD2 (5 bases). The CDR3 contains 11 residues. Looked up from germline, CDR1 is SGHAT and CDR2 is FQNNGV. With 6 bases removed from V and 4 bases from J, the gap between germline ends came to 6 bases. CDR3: CASRSGETQYF. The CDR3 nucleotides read TGTGCCAGCAGAAGCGGAGAGACCCAGTACTTC.